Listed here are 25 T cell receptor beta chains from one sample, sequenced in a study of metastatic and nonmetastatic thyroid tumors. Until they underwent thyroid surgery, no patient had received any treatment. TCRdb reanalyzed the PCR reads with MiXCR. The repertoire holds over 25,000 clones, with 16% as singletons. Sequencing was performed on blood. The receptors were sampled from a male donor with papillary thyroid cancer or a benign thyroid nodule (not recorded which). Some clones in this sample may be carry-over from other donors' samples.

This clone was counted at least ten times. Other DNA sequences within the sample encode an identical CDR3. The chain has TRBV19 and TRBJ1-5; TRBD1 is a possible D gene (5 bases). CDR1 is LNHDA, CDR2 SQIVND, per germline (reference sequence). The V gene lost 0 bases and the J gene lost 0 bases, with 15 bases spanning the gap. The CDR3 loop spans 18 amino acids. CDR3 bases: TGTGCCAGTAGTATAGAGGCCCCCTGGCAGGGTAGCAATCAGCCCCAGCATTTT. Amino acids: CASSIEAPWQGSNQPQHF.

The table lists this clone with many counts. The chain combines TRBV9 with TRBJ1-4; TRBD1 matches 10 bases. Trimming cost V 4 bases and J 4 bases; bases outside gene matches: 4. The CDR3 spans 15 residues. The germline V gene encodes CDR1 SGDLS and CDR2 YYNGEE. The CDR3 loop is CASSSGTGVNEKLFF. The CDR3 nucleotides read TGTGCCAGCAGCTCAGGGACAGGGGTTAATGAAAAACTGTTTTTT. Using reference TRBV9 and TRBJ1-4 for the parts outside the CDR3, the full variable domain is DSGVTQTPKHLITATGQRVTLRCSPRSGDLSVYWYQQSLDQGLQFLIQYYNGEERAKGNILERFSAQQFPDLHSELNLSSLELGDSALYFCASSSGTGVNEKLFFGSGTQLSVL.

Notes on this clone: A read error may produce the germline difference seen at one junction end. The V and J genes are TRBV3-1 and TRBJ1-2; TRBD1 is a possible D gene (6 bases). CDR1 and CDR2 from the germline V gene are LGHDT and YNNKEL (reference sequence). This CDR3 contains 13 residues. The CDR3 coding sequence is TGTGCCAGCAGCCACGAAGGACAGAAAGGGGCGGACTTC. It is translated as CASSHEGQKGADF.

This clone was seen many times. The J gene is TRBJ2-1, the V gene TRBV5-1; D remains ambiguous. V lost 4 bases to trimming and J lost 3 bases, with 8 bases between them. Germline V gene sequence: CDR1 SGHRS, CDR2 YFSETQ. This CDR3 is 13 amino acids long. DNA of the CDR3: TGCGCCAGCAGCCATGGGGACTACAATGAGCAGTTCTTC. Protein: CASSHGDYNEQFF.

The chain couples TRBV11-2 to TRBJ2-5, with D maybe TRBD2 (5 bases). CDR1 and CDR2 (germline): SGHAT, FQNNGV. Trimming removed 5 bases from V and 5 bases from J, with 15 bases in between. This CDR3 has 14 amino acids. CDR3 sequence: CASSRTVRVETQYF. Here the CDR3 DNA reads TGTGCCAGCAGCAGGACGGTGAGGGTGGAGACCCAGTACTTC.

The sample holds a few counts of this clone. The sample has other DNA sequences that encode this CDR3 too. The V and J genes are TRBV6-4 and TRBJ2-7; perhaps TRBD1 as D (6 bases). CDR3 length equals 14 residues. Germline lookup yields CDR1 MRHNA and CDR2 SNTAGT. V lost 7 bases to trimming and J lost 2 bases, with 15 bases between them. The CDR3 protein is CASIPSTGAYEQYF. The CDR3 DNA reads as TGTGCCAGCATCCCCTCGACAGGCGCCTACGAGCAGTACTTC.

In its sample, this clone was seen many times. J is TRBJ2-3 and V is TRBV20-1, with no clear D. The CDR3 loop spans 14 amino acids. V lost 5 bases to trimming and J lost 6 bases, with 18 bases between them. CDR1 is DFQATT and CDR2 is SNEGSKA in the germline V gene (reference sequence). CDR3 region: CSAPSSRVDDTQYF. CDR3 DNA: TGCAGTGCTCCTTCCAGTCGGGTGGATGATACGCAGTATTTT.

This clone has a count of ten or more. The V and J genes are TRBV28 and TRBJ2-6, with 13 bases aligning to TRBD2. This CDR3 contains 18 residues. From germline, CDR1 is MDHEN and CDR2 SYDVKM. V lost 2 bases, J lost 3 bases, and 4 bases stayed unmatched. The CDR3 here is CASSLTSGRAGGANVLTF. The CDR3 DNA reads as TGTGCCAGCAGTTTAACTAGCGGGAGGGCAGGTGGGGCCAACGTCCTGACTTTC.

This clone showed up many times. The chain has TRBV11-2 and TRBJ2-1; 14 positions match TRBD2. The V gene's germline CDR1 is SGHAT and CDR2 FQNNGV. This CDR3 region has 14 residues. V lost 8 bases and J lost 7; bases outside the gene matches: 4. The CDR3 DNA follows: TGTGCCAGCCGGGGGACTAGCGGGAGAAATGAGCAGTTCTTC. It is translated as CASRGTSGRNEQFF.

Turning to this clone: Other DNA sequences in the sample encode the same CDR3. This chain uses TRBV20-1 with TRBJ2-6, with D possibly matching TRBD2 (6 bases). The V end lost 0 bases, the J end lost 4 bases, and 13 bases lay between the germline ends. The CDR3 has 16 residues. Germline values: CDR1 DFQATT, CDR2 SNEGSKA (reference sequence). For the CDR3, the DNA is TGCAGTGCTAGAGATCACGGGGGTACAGGGGCCAACGTCCTGACTTTC. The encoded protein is CSARDHGGTGANVLTF.

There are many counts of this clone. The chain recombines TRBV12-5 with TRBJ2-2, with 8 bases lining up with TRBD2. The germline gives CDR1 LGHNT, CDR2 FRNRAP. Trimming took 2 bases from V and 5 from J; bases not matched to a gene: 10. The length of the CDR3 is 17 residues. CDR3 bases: TGTGCTAGTGGTTTGCCGAGCGGGAGAATGGAAACCGGGGAGCTGTTTTTT. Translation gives CASGLPSGRMETGELFF.

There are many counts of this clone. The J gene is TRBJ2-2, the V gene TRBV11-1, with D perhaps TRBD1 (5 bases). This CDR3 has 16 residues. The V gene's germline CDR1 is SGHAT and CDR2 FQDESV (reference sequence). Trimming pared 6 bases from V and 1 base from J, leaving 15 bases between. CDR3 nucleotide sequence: TGTGCCAGCAGGGACCAAGTAACAGGGAACACCGGGGAGCTGTTTTTT. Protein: CASRDQVTGNTGELFF.

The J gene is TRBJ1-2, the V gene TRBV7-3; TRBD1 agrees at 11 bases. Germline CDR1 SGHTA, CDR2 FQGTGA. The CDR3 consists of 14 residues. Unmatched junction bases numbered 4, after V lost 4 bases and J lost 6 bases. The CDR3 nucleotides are TGTGCCAGCAGCTGGGGACAGGGGGTGAATGGCTACACCTTC. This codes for CASSWGQGVNGYTF.

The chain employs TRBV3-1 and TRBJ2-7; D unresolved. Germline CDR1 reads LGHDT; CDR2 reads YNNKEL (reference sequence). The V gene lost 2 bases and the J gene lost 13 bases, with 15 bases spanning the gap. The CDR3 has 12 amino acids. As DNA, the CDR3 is TGTGCCAGCAGCCAACCAGATGGGTACAGATACTTC. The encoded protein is CASSQPDGYRYF.

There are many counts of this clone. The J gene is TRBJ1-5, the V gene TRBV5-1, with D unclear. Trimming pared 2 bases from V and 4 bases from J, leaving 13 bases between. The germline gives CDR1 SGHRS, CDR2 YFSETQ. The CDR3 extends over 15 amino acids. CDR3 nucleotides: TGCGCCAGCAGCTTAGGTTTGTCGGGTAATCAGCCCCAGCATTTT. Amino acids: CASSLGLSGNQPQHF.

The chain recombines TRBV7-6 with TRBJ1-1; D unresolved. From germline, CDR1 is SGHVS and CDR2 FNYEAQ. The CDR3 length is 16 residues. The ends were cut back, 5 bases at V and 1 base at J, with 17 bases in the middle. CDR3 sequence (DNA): TGTGCCAGCAGCACCAGCGGGGAAAGGAAGAACACTGAAGCTTTCTTT. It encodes CASSTSGERKNTEAFF.

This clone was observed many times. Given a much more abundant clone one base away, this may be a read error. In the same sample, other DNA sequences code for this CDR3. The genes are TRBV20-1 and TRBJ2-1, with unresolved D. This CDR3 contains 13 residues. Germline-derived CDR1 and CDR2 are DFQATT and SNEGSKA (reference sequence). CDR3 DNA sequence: TGCAGTCCCTCCGGCAGATCCTACAATGAGCAATTCTTC. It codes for CSPSGRSYNEQFF.

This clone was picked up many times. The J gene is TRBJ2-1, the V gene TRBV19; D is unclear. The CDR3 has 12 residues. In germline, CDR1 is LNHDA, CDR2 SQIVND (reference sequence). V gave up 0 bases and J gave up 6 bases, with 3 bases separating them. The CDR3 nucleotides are TGTGCCAGTAGTATAGAGGTCAATGAGCAGTTCTTC. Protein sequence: CASSIEVNEQFF.

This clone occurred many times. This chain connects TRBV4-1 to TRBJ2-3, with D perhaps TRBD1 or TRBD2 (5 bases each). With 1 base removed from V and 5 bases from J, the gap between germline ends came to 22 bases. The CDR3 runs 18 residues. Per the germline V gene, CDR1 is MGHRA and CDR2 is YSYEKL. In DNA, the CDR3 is TGCGCCAGCAGCCAAGGCGATGGGACCCGGGGTAGGGTAGATACGCAGTATTTT. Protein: CASSQGDGTRGRVDTQYF.

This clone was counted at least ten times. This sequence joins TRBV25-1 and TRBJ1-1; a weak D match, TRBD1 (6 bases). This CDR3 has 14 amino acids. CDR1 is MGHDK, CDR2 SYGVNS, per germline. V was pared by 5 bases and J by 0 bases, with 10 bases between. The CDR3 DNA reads TGTGCCAGCAGTCACAGGGCGATGAACACTGAAGCTTTCTTT. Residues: CASSHRAMNTEAFF.

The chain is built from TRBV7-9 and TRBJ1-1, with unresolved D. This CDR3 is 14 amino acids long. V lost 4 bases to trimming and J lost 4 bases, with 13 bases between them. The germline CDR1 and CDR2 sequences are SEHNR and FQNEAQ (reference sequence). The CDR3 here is CASSSDVRSTEAFF. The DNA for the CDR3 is TGTGCCAGCAGCTCCGACGTCAGGTCCACTGAAGCTTTCTTT. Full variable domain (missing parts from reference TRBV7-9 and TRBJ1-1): DTGVSQNPRHKITKRGQNVTFRCDPISEHNRLYWYRQTLGQGPEFLTYFQNEAQLEKSRLLSDRFSAERPKGSFSTLEIQRTEQGDSAMYLCASSSDVRSTEAFFGQGTRLTVV.

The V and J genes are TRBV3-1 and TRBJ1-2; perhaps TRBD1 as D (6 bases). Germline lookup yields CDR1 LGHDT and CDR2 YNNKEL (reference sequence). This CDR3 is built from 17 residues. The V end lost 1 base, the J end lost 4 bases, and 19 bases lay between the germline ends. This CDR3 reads CASSQGGYRGIGYGYTF. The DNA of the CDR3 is TGTGCCAGCAGCCAAGGAGGTTATAGGGGGATTGGCTATGGCTACACCTTC.

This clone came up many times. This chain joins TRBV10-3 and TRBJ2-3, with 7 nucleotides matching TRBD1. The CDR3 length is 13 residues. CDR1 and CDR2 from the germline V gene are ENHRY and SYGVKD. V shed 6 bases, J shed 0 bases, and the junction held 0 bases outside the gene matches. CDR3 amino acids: CAIRGQSTDTQYF. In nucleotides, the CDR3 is TGTGCCATCAGGGGACAGAGCACAGATACGCAGTATTTT.

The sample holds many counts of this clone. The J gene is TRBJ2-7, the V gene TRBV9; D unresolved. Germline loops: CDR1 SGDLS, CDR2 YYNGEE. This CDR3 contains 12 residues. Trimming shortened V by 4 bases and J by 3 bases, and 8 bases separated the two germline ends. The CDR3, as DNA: TGTGCCAGCAGCCCTGACCTCTACGAGCAGTACTTC. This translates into CASSPDLYEQYF.

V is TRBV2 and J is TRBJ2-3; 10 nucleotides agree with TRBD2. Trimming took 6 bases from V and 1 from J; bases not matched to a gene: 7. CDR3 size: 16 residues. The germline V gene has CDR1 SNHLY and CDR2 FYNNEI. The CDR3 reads CASRRRTSGGTDTQYF. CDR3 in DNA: TGTGCCAGCAGACGTCGGACTAGCGGAGGCACAGATACGCAGTATTTT.